The clone carrying this TCR beta chain was counted a single time. At the DNA level, this CDR3 is encoded by other sequences in the same sample as well. This entry is derived from a study of shared clonotypes between healthy human individuals. The method was immunoSEQ multiplex PCR; TCRdb's version includes in-frame clones alone and lacks a portion of them. The table lists about 1,900,000 clones, roughly 94% of them singletons. This CDR3 spans 13 amino acids. CDR1 and CDR2 (germline): MNHEY, SVGAGI. The V end was cut by 2 bases, the J end by 4 bases, with 9 bases between. Cells designated naive CD8 were CD45RO-negative and were positively selected for CCR7, with terminally differentiated effector memory CD45RA+ cells excluded.

Sequencing was done on a sample of naive CD8+ T cells sorted from blood. This receptor was obtained from a man aged 18 to 29 in good health. The chain has TRBV6-5 and TRBJ2-7, with no clear D. CDR3 sequence reads: CASSYGQTYEQYF. In nucleotides, the CDR3 is TGTGCCAGCAGTTACGGGCAGACTTACGAGCAGTACTTC.